This T cell receptor beta chain was profiled in a study of cytomegalovirus exposure and HLA in healthy donors. For the study at large: Clustering assigned about 76% of the approximately 400 genotyped donors to the Caucasian-associated ancestry cluster.

PCR used 60 Vbeta primers and 13 Jbeta primers. The table came from immunoSEQ multiplex PCR; TCRdb's copy has only in-frame clones and leaves some out. Of roughly 150,000 clones listed, roughly 82% are singletons. In the case of this clone: Antigen unknown.

Study observations and caveats: A missense DCLRE1C variant was associated with V- and J-gene trimming of TCR beta chains in a later analysis, and an independent cohort replicated the association. Most TCR sequences showed up rarely, but some public TCRs showed up in many donors. Across donors, sequencing depth was assumed by presence/absence analyses to be roughly uniform.

Germline CDR1 reads WNHNN; CDR2 reads SYGVQD (reference sequence). CDR3 size: 13 residues. V lost 9 bases and J lost 8; bases outside the gene matches: 7. This sequence joins TRBV10-1 and TRBJ2-2; 9 bases are shared with TRBD2. The receptor was derived from a woman between 45 and 60 years old in good health and CMV-seropositive. Sequencing was performed on PBMCs. Written as DNA, the CDR3 is TGCGCCAGTATGGGGACTAGCTCTGGGGAGCTGTTTTTT. As protein: CASMGTSSGELFF.